The T cell receptor (beta chain) described here comes from a study of T cell repertoires in aging, cancer and after chemotherapy. Peripheral blood genomic DNA, not sorted cells or RNA, was the template. A mixed TRB-A/B primer pool amplified rearranged TRB by multiplex touch-down PCR. Each CDR3 protein gets one entry after TCRdb re-called the multiplex PCR reads with MiXCR. The sample consists of some 10,000 distinct CDR3 sequences, roughly two fifths of them appearing once. The CDR3 runs 15 residues. V trimming: 5 bases; J trimming: 4 bases; junction bases outside the gene matches: 4. Germline values: CDR1 MNHNY, CDR2 SVGAGI (reference sequence).

Sequencing was done on a sample of blood. V and J are TRBV6-6 and TRBJ1-5; 11 bases map to TRBD1. The source of this sequence is a human donor in good health. Here the CDR3 reads CASSGTGGPNQPQHF. As DNA, the CDR3 is TGTGCCAGCAGTGGGACAGGGGGGCCAAATCAGCCCCAGCATTTT.